The entry below describes one T cell receptor beta chain. The target antigen is unknown. This sample stems from a study of cytomegalovirus exposure and HLA in healthy donors. Clones were read by immunoSEQ multiplex PCR, and TCRdb kept only the in-frame ones, dropping some. The data contain about 70,000 clones, about 94% of them singletons. Germline V gene sequence: CDR1 SGDLS, CDR2 YYNGEE. The trim removed 3 bases at V and 5 bases at J, leaving 1 base unmatched. CDR3 size: 12 residues. Study-level points and caveats: In vitro data verified a few CMV-associated chains as specific for CMV antigens. There were some public TCRs occurring in many donors, but most TCR sequences were rare. Clusters of TCRs from the first cohort tended to co-occur in the 90 to 150 validation repertoires (as a later analysis found). The study designated roughly 160 TCR beta chains cytomegalovirus-associated.

The rearrangement joins TRBV9 to TRBJ2-7; 8 positions match TRBD2. This receptor was identified in a man aged 18-30 years in good health and CMV-seropositive. The sample was PBMCs. CDR3 protein: CASSGSGDEQYF. CDR3 sequence (DNA): TGTGCCAGCAGCGGTAGCGGGGACGAGCAGTACTTC.